The T cell receptor (beta chain) under discussion was sequenced for a study of shared clonotypes between healthy human individuals. Naive CD8 cells were CD45RO-negative, positively selected for CCR7, excluding terminally differentiated effector memory CD45RA+ cells. All the donors were Caucasian adults who lived in Nashville, Tennessee. The test was conducted at deep level. Methods used by the authors: Filtering of immunoSEQ junctional sequences could not match full-length read filtering. The data were produced by immunoSEQ multiplex PCR, yet TCRdb's version contains in-frame clones alone and is incomplete. V and J calls and clone size follow that table, whereas D and trimming were derived from the DNA. Here the sample spans more than 2 million clones, around 95% being singletons. The length of the CDR3 is 14 residues. Per germline, CDR1 SGHAT and CDR2 FQNNGV. V dropped 6 bases and J dropped 4 bases, with 15 bases sitting between them.

Study results and caveats: Clonotypes shared by all four donors outscored non-shared clonotypes in generation probability.

This clone has just one count. Its antigen is unknown. The TCR originated in a young man in good health. Some clones in this sample may be carry-over from other donors' samples. The rearrangement uses TRBV11-2 and TRBJ2-5; the D gene is possibly TRBD1 (5 bases). The source material was naive CD8+ T cells from PBMCs. CDR3 sequence reads: CASRLAGQGETQYF. The CDR3 nucleotides are TGTGCCAGCAGGCTCGCAGGGCAGGGAGAGACCCAGTACTTC.